This TCR beta chain was found in a study of T cells in Graves' hyperthyroidism and ophthalmopathy. Diagnosis rested on symptoms, serum thyroxine and TRAb, thyroid ultrasound, and orbital computed tomography. It was 8 to 10 ml of fresh peripheral blood that supplied the PBMCs. The CDR3 totals 15 residues. Trimming removed 3 bases at V and 2 bases at J, with 8 bases between. The V gene's germline CDR1 is SGHDN and CDR2 FVKESK. In this sample, this clonotype turned up a few times. The target antigen is unknown. Amplified TCR beta CDR3 regions derived from RNA transcripts. Initially, a first-round RT-PCR of the TCR CDR3 employed the HTBI primer set. Each CDR3 protein is one row after TCRdb ran MiXCR on the multiplex PCR reads. The sample includes about 460,000 distinct CDR3 sequences, 20% to 25% of them seen just once. Study observations and caveats: Also found in blood were most expanded thyroid clonotypes above 0.001. Prediction of ophthalmopathy progression came a median 6.5 months pre-onset.

The sequenced material came from blood. This clonotype originated in a woman in her 70s with Graves' ophthalmopathy. This chain connects TRBV14 to TRBJ1-6; weak D call: TRBD1 (5 bases). The CDR3 sequence: CASSQGRAYNSPLHF. CDR3 nucleotides: TGTGCCAGCAGCCAGGGCAGGGCCTATAATTCACCCCTCCACTTT.